This T cell receptor (beta chain) stems from a study of a mutant IDH1 vaccine in newly diagnosed glioma. Turning to the study itself: Radiotherapy, temozolomide, or both had been given previously, and both were given to most.

Described time point: week 35, safety follow-up. The vaccine gave 300 ug of a 20-mer mutant IDH1 peptide subcutaneously per dose. As for this clone: Its antigen remains unknown.

Germline loops: CDR1 KGHSH, CDR2 LQKENI. Trimming removed 1 base at V and 7 bases at J, with 16 bases between. The CDR3 has 16 residues. General study points: Any relationship between pseudoprogression and changes in top peripheral T cell clonotypes seemed absent.

Clones were read by immunoSEQ multiplex PCR, and TCRdb kept only the in-frame ones, dropping some. In the table there are over 45,000 clones, roughly 92% of which are singletons. V gene TRBV18 combines with J gene TRBJ1-4; no reliable D call. The sequence came from a man in his fifties or sixties with glioma. The starting material was PBMCs, obtained from a glioma patient whose treatment included an IDH1 peptide vaccine. The CDR3 loop is CASSPQTFDGGEKLFF. DNA of the CDR3: TGTGCCAGCTCACCACAGACTTTCGACGGTGGTGAAAAACTGTTTTTT.